The 20 T cell receptor beta chains presented below share a single source sample, sequenced in a study of blood T cell repertoires in COVID-19. TCRdb's copy holds only in-frame clones and misses some; the assay was immunoSEQ multiplex PCR. The sample consists of more than 300,000 clones, 90% to 95% of them appearing once. The sequencing sample was made of PBMCs or T cells enriched from blood (not recorded which). These receptors were collected from a woman aged 25-40 years who had been exposed to COVID-19.

The genes are TRBV12-3 or TRBV12-4 and TRBJ2-7; 9 positions agree with TRBD1. The trim removed 6 bases at V and 5 bases at J, leaving 5 bases unmatched. There are 13 residues in the CDR3. DNA for the CDR3: TGTGCCAGCAGCCAGGACAGGGGCCACGAGCAGTACTTC. This encodes CASSQDRGHEQYF.

The gene calls are TRBV19 and TRBJ1-1, with 12 nucleotides matching TRBD1. This CDR3 comprises 16 residues. Germline CDR1 and CDR2: LNHDA and SQIVND (reference sequence). V lost 0 bases, J lost 5 bases, and 4 bases stayed unmatched. The CDR3 nucleotides are TGTGCCAGTAGTATAGACCGGGACAGGGGGCGAACTGAAGCTTTCTTT. It encodes CASSIDRDRGRTEAFF. The complete variable domain, with remaining parts taken from reference TRBV19 and TRBJ1-1, reads DGGITQSPKYLFRKEGQNVTLSCEQNLNHDAMYWYRQDPGQGLRLIYYSQIVNDFQKGDIAEGYSVSREKKESFPLTVTSAQKNPTAFYLCASSIDRDRGRTEAFFGQGTRLTVV.

The chain couples TRBV5-1 to TRBJ1-6; D call uncertain. Trimming cost V 4 bases and J 9 bases, with 20 bases left between them. Germline V CDR1 and CDR2: SGHRS, YFSETQ. This CDR3 is 16 amino acids long. The CDR3 sequence is CASSRSGREGGSPLHF. The DNA of the CDR3 is TGCGCCAGCAGCCGTTCCGGAAGGGAGGGAGGTTCACCCCTCCACTTT.

J is TRBJ2-7 and V is TRBV2; D is perhaps TRBD1 (5 bases). Germline-derived CDR1 and CDR2 are SNHLY and FYNNEI. The V gene lost 8 bases and the J gene lost 2 bases, with 16 bases spanning the gap. The CDR3 is made up of 14 amino acids. The CDR3 reads CASQGEGTPYEQYF. CDR3 sequence (DNA): TGTGCCAGCCAAGGGGAAGGTACCCCCTACGAGCAGTACTTC.

Concerning this clone itself: The same CDR3 can be traced to other DNA sequences in this sample. The chain has TRBV18 and TRBJ1-4; D remains ambiguous. Trimming took 2 bases from V and 0 from J, leaving 7 bases between them. The germline gives CDR1 KGHSH, CDR2 LQKENI. There are 15 residues in the CDR3. This chain's CDR3 is CASSPRQATNEKLFF. The CDR3 bases are TGTGCCAGCTCACCAAGGCAGGCAACTAATGAAAAACTGTTTTTT.

The CDR3 loop is CASSLAYGRGMGYTF. CDR3 bases: TGTGCCAGCAGCTTAGCGTATGGGCGGGGAATGGGCTACACCTTC. The chain has TRBV7-8 and TRBJ1-2; unclear D gene. V was trimmed by 0 bases and J by 8 bases, leaving 16 bases between them. Per germline, CDR1 SGHVS and CDR2 FQNEAQ. This CDR3 has 15 residues.

The rearrangement links TRBV5-4 to TRBJ1-1; 7 bases align to TRBD1. Germline loops: CDR1 SGHNT, CDR2 YYREEE (reference sequence). The CDR3 consists of 15 residues. Trimming removed 4 bases from V and 4 bases from J; junction bases left unmatched: 10. The CDR3 here is CASSGNRGRSTEAFF. The CDR3 DNA is TGTGCCAGCAGCGGAAACAGGGGCCGGAGCACTGAAGCTTTCTTT. Based on the CDR3 plus reference TRBV5-4 and TRBJ1-1, the full variable domain is ETGVTQSPTHLIKTRGQQVTLRCSSQSGHNTVSWYQQALGQGPQFIFQYYREEENGRGNFPPRFSGLQFPNYSSELNVNALELDDSALYLCASSGNRGRSTEAFFGQGTRLTVV.

This clone was seen once. The chain uses TRBV18 and TRBJ2-5, with 12 bases identical to TRBD2. The CDR3 runs to 16 residues. The V gene's germline CDR1 is KGHSH and CDR2 LQKENI. The J segment lost 0 bases and the V segment lost 5 bases, leaving 4 bases of the junction unmatched. The CDR3 region has the DNA TGTGCCAGCTCATCCGGACTAGCGGGGAACCAAGAGACCCAGTACTTC. Translation gives CASSSGLAGNQETQYF.

V and J are TRBV6-5 and TRBJ2-7; possible D gene TRBD2, 6 bases. In germline, CDR1 is MNHEY, CDR2 SVGAGI. Trimming took off 2 bases at V and 0 bases at J, with 8 bases between the two ends. The length of the CDR3 is 14 residues. CDR3 DNA sequence: TGTGCCAGCAGTTACGGGGGGACCTCCTACGAGCAGTACTTC. This gives the protein CASSYGGTSYEQYF.

This clone was seen a few times. The chain employs TRBV7-2 and TRBJ1-4; no firm D call. The V gene lost 4 bases and the J gene lost 4 bases, with 13 bases spanning the gap. The V gene's germline CDR1 is SGHTA and CDR2 FQGNSA. This CDR3 spans 15 amino acids. The CDR3 DNA is TGTGCCAGCAGCTCTAGTGGCGCTTATAATGAAAAACTGTTTTTT. It specifies CASSSSGAYNEKLFF.

Of note for this clone: Other DNA sequences in the sample encode the same CDR3. The chain joins TRBV5-1 to TRBJ2-5, with TRBD2 matching 10 bases. J gave up 2 bases and V 0 bases, and 4 bases lay outside the gene matches. Germline CDR1 SGHRS, CDR2 YFSETQ. This CDR3 contains 16 residues. The DNA for the CDR3 is TGCGCCAGCAGCTTGGATCCTAGCGGGGGACAAGAGACCCAGTACTTC. Encoded protein: CASSLDPSGGQETQYF.

The chain joins TRBV11-2 to TRBJ1-3, with D perhaps TRBD1 (5 bases). The germline V and J ends were trimmed by 1 base and 0 bases, with 13 bases remaining between them. This CDR3 region has 17 residues. Germline lookup yields CDR1 SGHAT and CDR2 FQNNGV. The CDR3 DNA is TGTGCCAGCAGCTTAGCGGGGGGAGGAAACTCTGGAAACACCATATATTTT. This gives the protein CASSLAGGGNSGNTIYF.

The gene calls are TRBV19 and TRBJ1-4, with D perhaps TRBD1 (5 bases). Germline CDR1 reads LNHDA; CDR2 reads SQIVND (reference sequence). Trimming pared 5 bases from V and 6 bases from J, leaving 16 bases between. There are 15 residues in the CDR3. The DNA of the CDR3 is TGTGCCAGTAGTCTCGGGACTCGGGCAGATGAAAAACTGTTTTTT. Protein sequence: CASSLGTRADEKLFF.

V and J are TRBV5-1 and TRBJ2-7; 10 bases are a match to TRBD1. The CDR3 is made up of 13 amino acids. Germline CDR1 SGHRS, CDR2 YFSETQ. J gave up 6 bases and V 5 bases, and 5 bases lay outside the gene matches. The DNA of the CDR3 is TGCGCCAGCAGGCAAGGGACAGGGGTCGAGCAGTACTTC. This gives the protein CASRQGTGVEQYF.

V gene TRBV7-2 combines with J gene TRBJ2-5; maybe TRBD1 (5 bases). Germline V gene data show CDR1 as SGHTA and CDR2 as FQGNSA. Trimming pared 1 base from V and 0 bases from J, leaving 6 bases between. The CDR3 spans 14 residues. CDR3 DNA: TGTGCCAGCAGCTTAGGGGGCTACCAAGAGACCCAGTACTTC. Its translation: CASSLGGYQETQYF.

The CDR3 loop is CASSPRTGGDYGYTF. In nucleotides, the CDR3 is TGTGCCAGCAGTCCCCGGACAGGGGGGGACTATGGCTACACCTTC. The gene calls are TRBV6-5 and TRBJ1-2; 10 bases agree with TRBD1. V shed 5 bases, J shed 3 bases, and the junction held 6 bases outside the gene matches. The CDR3 is 15 amino acids. Germline CDR1 MNHEY, CDR2 SVGAGI.

This clone turned up a few times. The chain is built from TRBV6-1 and TRBJ1-3; the D is unclear. V was pared by 0 bases and J by 0 bases, with 9 bases between. Germline lookup yields CDR1 MNHNS and CDR2 SASEGT. The CDR3 is 16 amino acids. CDR3 protein: CASSEALAFSGNTIYF. Written as DNA, the CDR3 is TGTGCCAGCAGTGAAGCGCTAGCGTTCTCTGGAAACACCATATATTTT.

This chain links TRBV11-2 with TRBJ2-5, with D tentatively TRBD1 (5 bases). The CDR3 consists of 15 residues. In germline, CDR1 is SGHAT, CDR2 FQNNGV. V lost 0 bases and J 5 bases, leaving 13 bases between the germline ends. CDR3: CASSLDSGFGETQYF. The CDR3 DNA reads TGTGCCAGCAGCTTAGATTCAGGGTTCGGGGAGACCCAGTACTTC.

The rearrangement joins TRBV5-6 to TRBJ2-7, with TRBD2 matching 8 bases. Germline V gene lookup returns CDR1 SGHDT and CDR2 YYEEEE. J was trimmed by 4 bases and V by 3 bases; bases with no gene match: 3. The CDR3 is 13 amino acids. In DNA form, the CDR3 reads TGTGCCAGCAGCTCGGGACTAGTTTACGAGCAGTACTTC. Its translation: CASSSGLVYEQYF.

This clone was observed a single time. J is TRBJ2-6 and V is TRBV5-1, with D perhaps TRBD1 (6 bases). Trimming removed 4 bases from V and 2 bases from J, with 7 bases in between. Germline CDR1 reads SGHRS; CDR2 reads YFSETQ. This CDR3 is 14 amino acids long. CDR3 residues: CASSRGTGANVLTF. As DNA, the CDR3 is TGCGCCAGCAGCAGGGGGACTGGGGCCAACGTCCTGACTTTC.